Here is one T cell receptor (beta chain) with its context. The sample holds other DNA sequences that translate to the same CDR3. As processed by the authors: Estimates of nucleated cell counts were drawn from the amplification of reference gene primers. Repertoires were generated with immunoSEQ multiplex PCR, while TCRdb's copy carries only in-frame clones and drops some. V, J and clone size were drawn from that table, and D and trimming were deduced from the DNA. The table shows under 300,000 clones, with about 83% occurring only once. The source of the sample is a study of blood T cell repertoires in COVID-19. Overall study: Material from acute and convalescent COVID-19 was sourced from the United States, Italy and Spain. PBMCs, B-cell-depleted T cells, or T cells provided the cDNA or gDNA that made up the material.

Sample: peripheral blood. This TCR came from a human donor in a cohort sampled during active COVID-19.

The CDR3 loop reads CASSEGGRGTYEQYF. The CDR3, as DNA: TGTGCCAGCAGTGAAGGCGGGAGAGGGACCTACGAGCAGTACTTC. This chain links TRBV6-1 with TRBJ2-7, with TRBD2 matching 7 bases. The junction had 5 bases not matched to a gene; V was cut back by 1 base and J by 2 bases. Germline loops: CDR1 MNHNS, CDR2 SASEGT. There are 15 residues in the CDR3.